What follows is one T cell receptor beta chain and its context. Its antigen is as yet unknown. This entry belongs to a study of cytomegalovirus exposure and HLA in healthy donors. Across the study: Ancestry clustering placed 81% of under 450 genotyped donors in the Caucasian-associated cluster.

This CDR3 region has 15 residues. With 6 bases clipped from V and 5 bases from J, the junction kept 9 bases outside the gene matches. Per germline, CDR1 SGHAT and CDR2 FQNNGV. General study findings and limits: As confirmed in vitro, three CMV-associated chains were specific for CMV antigens.

The primer mix had 60 Vbeta and 13 Jbeta primers. Sequencing used immunoSEQ multiplex PCR; TCRdb keeps in-frame clones, though not all of them. This table has approximately 170,000 clones, 70% to 80% appearing once. The sample consisted of PBMCs. The receptor's source is a man in his forties in good health and CMV-seronegative. The chain carries TRBV11-2 and TRBJ1-4; TRBD1 agrees at 7 bases. The CDR3 DNA is TGTGCCAGCAGGAGGCTAGACAGGGTGAATGAAAAACTGTTTTTT. Translation: CASRRLDRVNEKLFF.